One and the same sample provided the 5 T cell receptor beta chains below, sequenced in a study of technical replicates of blood from a handful of donors. Here immunoSEQ multiplex PCR was the method, and the copy in TCRdb shows in-frame clones only, minus some. The sample has 70,000 to 90,000 clones, approximately 94% seen once. Sequencing input: T cells isolated from PBMCs. The source of these receptors is a human donor in good health.

This chain uses TRBV9 with TRBJ2-2; no clear D gene. Trimming pared 0 bases from V and 0 bases from J, leaving 9 bases between. The CDR3 loop spans 16 amino acids. CDR1 is SGDLS, CDR2 YYNGEE, per germline. The CDR3 bases are TGTGCCAGCAGCGTAGGACACTTCGCGAACACCGGGGAGCTGTTTTTT. This codes for CASSVGHFANTGELFF.

The rearrangement links TRBV11-1 to TRBJ2-7; TRBD2 matches 7 bases. Germline values: CDR1 SGHAT, CDR2 FQDESV (reference sequence). V shed 5 bases and J 2 bases; nucleotides not matched to a gene: 9. The CDR3 is made up of 15 amino acids. The CDR3 coding sequence is TGTGCCAGCAGCATACGAGCGGGAAATGCCTACGAGCAGTACTTC. This sequence encodes CASSIRAGNAYEQYF.

V and J are TRBV4-1 and TRBJ2-7; TRBD2 might be the D (5 bases). Germline assignment: CDR1 MGHRA and CDR2 YSYEKL. V was pared by 0 bases and J by 2 bases, with 14 bases between. This CDR3 spans 16 amino acids. DNA for the CDR3: TGCGCCAGCAGCCAAGAGCCCGGAGGAGGTCCCTACGAGCAGTACTTC. Protein: CASSQEPGGGPYEQYF.

The rearrangement uses TRBV30 and TRBJ1-2; 7 positions match TRBD1. CDR3 length equals 12 residues. The V and J ends lost 6 bases and 4 bases, in that order; junction bases with no gene match: 5. Germline V gene sequence: CDR1 GTSNPN, CDR2 SVGIG (reference sequence). CDR3 coding DNA: TGTGCCTGCTGGACAGGCCTCTATGGCTACACCTTC. Translated: CACWTGLYGYTF.

The chain recombines TRBV25-1 with TRBJ2-5; perhaps TRBD2 as D (6 bases). The V end was cut by 4 bases, the J end by 1 base, with 13 bases between. Germline CDR1 and CDR2: MGHDK and SYGVNS. The length of the CDR3 is 15 residues. As DNA, the CDR3 is TGTGCCAGCAGTGTCCCTCAGCGGGCCCAAGAGACCCAGTACTTC. Translating gives CASSVPQRAQETQYF.